One sample yielded the 20 T cell receptor beta chains listed below, sequenced in a study of HIV-infected patients and healthy controls. cDNA was made from about 480 ng RNA using alpha and beta constant primers. Using multiplexing indices, alpha and beta chain libraries were generated apart by chain-specific third strand synthesis. TCRdb re-derived calls from the 5' RACE reads in MiXCR, one entry per CDR3 protein. The sample shows approximately 10,000 distinct CDR3 sequences, 6.5% to 10% of them seen only once. The repertoire came from unfractionated whole blood and reflected all unsorted peripheral T cells. The sequenced sample consisted of blood. The receptors stem from an adult in good health.

This clonotype was seen repeatedly, ten times or more. The chain combines TRBV2 with TRBJ1-2; 12 positions match TRBD1. Germline loops: CDR1 SNHLY, CDR2 FYNNEI. The CDR3 contains 17 residues. With V trimmed by 7 bases and J by 3 bases, 12 bases remained unmatched. The CDR3 DNA reads TGTGCCAGCATTTTAAAATCGGGGACAGGGGGCGACTATGGCTACACCTTC. Protein: CASILKSGTGGDYGYTF.

By its share, this clonotype is medium-sized. The chain couples TRBV20-1 to TRBJ2-3, with a weak D call TRBD2 (6 bases). Germline CDR1 is DFQATT and CDR2 is SNEGSKA (reference sequence). Trimming took 4 bases from V and 1 from J, leaving 12 bases between them. The CDR3 has 14 amino acids. CDR3 amino acids: CSAKITGGTDTQYF. CDR3 DNA sequence: TGCAGTGCTAAAATAACGGGGGGCACAGATACGCAGTATTTT.

V and J are TRBV7-9 and TRBJ2-1, with TRBD2 as a possible D gene (6 bases). Germline lookup yields CDR1 SEHNR and CDR2 FQNEAQ (reference sequence). Deletions cut 3 bases from V and 7 bases from J, with 16 bases between. The CDR3 runs to 15 residues. The CDR3 reads CASSFGSGRLNEQFF. In nucleotides, the CDR3 is TGTGCCAGCAGCTTTGGGTCGGGGAGGCTAAATGAGCAGTTCTTC.

The sample holds many counts of this clonotype. CDR3 DNA: TGTGCCAGCTCACAAGGGTCATCTGACTATGGCTACACCTTC. This encodes CASSQGSSDYGYTF. The V call is TRBV18, the J call TRBJ1-2; D unresolved. This CDR3 is 14 amino acids long. Trimming pared 4 bases from V and 3 bases from J, leaving 12 bases between. The germline V gene encodes CDR1 KGHSH and CDR2 LQKENI. The complete variable domain, with remaining parts taken from reference TRBV18 and TRBJ1-2, reads NAGVMQNPRHLVRRRGQEARLRCSPMKGHSHVYWYRQLPEEGLKFMVYLQKENIIDESGMPKERFSAEFPKEGPSILRIQQVVRGDSAAYFCASSQGSSDYGYTFGSGTRLTVV.

By proportion, this clonotype is medium-sized. This chain joins TRBV20-1 and TRBJ2-6; D ambiguous. Trimming cost V 3 bases and J 0 bases, with 3 bases left between them. The germline V gene encodes CDR1 DFQATT and CDR2 SNEGSKA (reference sequence). CDR3 size: 13 residues. The CDR3 loop is CSASTSGANVLTF. For the CDR3, the DNA is TGCAGTGCTAGCACCTCTGGGGCCAACGTCCTGACTTTC.

About this clonotype itself: This may be a read error: a much more frequent sequence differs by one nucleotide. V gene TRBV7-9 combines with J gene TRBJ1-1, with 10 nucleotides matching TRBD1. The V gene's germline CDR1 is SEHNR and CDR2 FQNEAQ (reference sequence). V lost 1 base to trimming and J lost 3 bases; unmatched junction nucleotides: 8. This CDR3 is built from 17 residues. CDR3 region: CASSLGDRGGNDTEAFF. CDR3 nucleotide sequence: TGTGCCAGCAGCTTAGGGGACAGGGGAGGAAACGACACTGAAGCTTTCTTT.

This clonotype qualifies as medium-sized. This chain joins TRBV6-5 and TRBJ1-2, with a possible D match to TRBD1 (5 bases). The ends were cut back, 6 bases at V and 3 bases at J, with 17 bases in the middle. The CDR3 has 15 amino acids. Germline V gene lookup returns CDR1 MNHEY and CDR2 SVGAGI. The chain's CDR3 is CASRDPQGIYYGYTF. The CDR3 DNA is TGTGCCAGCAGGGATCCGCAGGGAATCTACTATGGCTACACCTTC.

The chain recombines TRBV12-3 or TRBV12-4 with TRBJ1-1; 10 bases are shared with TRBD1. V shed 5 bases, J shed 6 bases, and the junction held 12 bases outside the gene matches. This CDR3 comprises 16 residues. The CDR3, as DNA: TGTGCCAGCAGTCCCGGGACAGGGGAATTTTTATCTGAAGCTTTCTTT. Translating it yields CASSPGTGEFLSEAFF.

This clonotype was detected only a few times. A read error may account for a junction end that differs from germline. The rearrangement uses TRBV13 and TRBJ1-5; D is ambiguous. The CDR3 is made up of 16 amino acids. Germline V gene sequence: CDR1 PRHDT, CDR2 FYEKMQ (reference sequence). CDR3 sequence reads: CASSLGLGRGNQPQQF. CDR3 in DNA: TGTGCCAGCAGCTTAGGCCTGGGCAGAGGCAATCAGCCCCAGCAATTT.

This clonotype was seen at least ten times. V gene TRBV6-2 or TRBV6-3 combines with J gene TRBJ1-4; D is perhaps TRBD1 (5 bases). V lost 2 bases and J lost 8, with 15 bases in between. Germline V lookup: CDR1 MNHEY, CDR2 SVGEGT. The CDR3 runs 15 residues. In nucleotides, the CDR3 is TGTGCCAGCAGTTACGTCGGGGGTGGACCGGAAAAACTGTTTTTT. As protein: CASSYVGGGPEKLFF.

This clonotype is medium-sized in the sample. This chain links TRBV6-1 with TRBJ2-1; weak D call: TRBD1 (6 bases). The CDR3 is made up of 15 amino acids. Trimming pared 8 bases from V and 3 bases from J, leaving 17 bases between. Germline assignment: CDR1 MNHNS and CDR2 SASEGT. CDR3 residues: CASRLGDTHYNEQFF. The CDR3 DNA sequence: TGTGCCAGCCGTTTGGGGGACACACACTACAATGAGCAGTTCTTC.

This clonotype has ten or more counts. The J gene is TRBJ1-4, the V gene TRBV5-5, with 9 bases aligning to TRBD1. V was clipped by 0 bases and J by 7 bases; unmatched bases: 7. The CDR3 runs 16 residues. Germline V gene lookup returns CDR1 SGHKS and CDR2 YYEKEE (reference sequence). CDR3 coding DNA: TGTGCCAGCAGCTTGGAGAGGGACAGGGAAGGTGAAAAACTGTTTTTT. Translating it yields CASSLERDREGEKLFF.

The CDR3 sequence: CASRDSLGPQHF. The DNA for the CDR3 is TGTGCCAGTAGGGACTCCCTCGGGCCCCAGCATTTT. The chain couples TRBV19 to TRBJ1-5; D is unresolved. Germline CDR1 is LNHDA and CDR2 is SQIVND (reference sequence). The length of the CDR3 is 12 residues. Trimming stripped 6 bases from V and 9 bases from J, with 12 bases between.

The chain joins TRBV6-5 to TRBJ1-2; D is unresolved. Germline-derived CDR1 and CDR2 are MNHEY and SVGAGI. The CDR3 has 13 amino acids. The V and J ends lost 2 bases and 4 bases respectively, with 8 bases between them. This CDR3 reads CASSYDVRYGYTF. DNA of the CDR3: TGTGCCAGCAGTTACGACGTTCGCTATGGCTACACCTTC.

The chain employs TRBV6-5 and TRBJ2-5; 9 nucleotides line up with TRBD2. Germline lookup yields CDR1 MNHEY and CDR2 SVGAGI. V was clipped by 4 bases and J by 5 bases; unmatched bases: 8. This CDR3 spans 15 amino acids. CDR3: CASSWRAGGQETQYF. The DNA for the CDR3 is TGTGCCAGCAGTTGGCGAGCGGGGGGCCAGGAGACCCAGTACTTC.

By share of the sample, this clonotype is medium-sized. The gene calls are TRBV6-6 and TRBJ1-2; 7 bases line up with TRBD1. The V and J ends lost 5 bases and 7 bases, in that order; junction bases with no gene match: 10. CDR1 and CDR2 (germline): MNHNY, SVGAGI (reference sequence). This CDR3 spans 14 amino acids. The CDR3, as DNA: TGTGCCAGCAGTAGGGGGGGGACAGCGGCTGGCTACACCTTC. Protein: CASSRGGTAAGYTF.

This clonotype has ten or more counts. The V call is TRBV25-1, the J call TRBJ1-1, with D maybe TRBD1 (6 bases). Germline V gives CDR1 MGHDK, CDR2 SYGVNS. Trimming took 5 bases from V and 1 from J, leaving 11 bases between them. The CDR3 has 14 residues. The CDR3, as DNA: TGTGCCAGCAGTCCCCGGACAGCGAACACTGAAGCTTTCTTT. Translated, it gives CASSPRTANTEAFF.

This clonotype is labeled as medium-sized. The V gene is TRBV12-3 or TRBV12-4, the J gene TRBJ1-5; no definite D call. Trimming took off 2 bases at V and 2 bases at J, with 4 bases between the two ends. This CDR3 comprises 13 residues. This CDR3 reads CASSLLRNQPQHF. CDR3 nucleotide sequence: TGTGCCAGCAGTTTATTGCGCAATCAGCCCCAGCATTTT.

This clonotype is deemed medium-sized. The chain carries TRBV7-8 and TRBJ1-1; D gene uncertain. V gave up 5 bases and J gave up 2 bases, with 12 bases separating them. The CDR3 has 14 residues. CDR1 SGHVS and CDR2 FQNEAQ come from the germline V gene. CDR3 DNA: TGTGCCAGCAGCCCGCAGGTGAGAAACACTGAAGCTTTCTTT. It yields the protein CASSPQVRNTEAFF.

This clonotype is categorized as medium-sized. The V gene is TRBV28, the J gene TRBJ1-5; D gene ambiguous. The CDR3 runs to 12 residues. Per germline, CDR1 MDHEN and CDR2 SYDVKM. The ends were cut back, 1 base at V and 4 bases at J, with 2 bases in the middle. CDR3 loop: CASSLLNQPQHF. The CDR3 DNA reads TGTGCCAGCAGTTTATTAAATCAGCCCCAGCATTTT.